This TCR beta chain derives from a study of beta chain features in type 1 diabetes. Study background: Patients looked much like healthy donors when it came to age, gender and cell yields. The study's findings and limits: In all four CD4+ subsets, TCRB CDR3 length was significantly, moderately reduced in type 1 diabetes.

One heparinised blood draw averaging around 110 mL was given by each donor. Each sorted population was over 98% pure. Expressed TCRB transcripts got sequenced, as all isolated RNA was reverse transcribed. Libraries were prepared by immunoSEQ multiplex PCR; TCRdb keeps only in-frame clonotypes and omits some of them. The table lists almost 250,000 clones, roughly 15% of them singletons, with 0.025% to 0.03% in the top ten. As regards this clone: The antigen is undetermined.

This CDR3 has 13 amino acids. Trimming shortened V by 6 bases and J by 9 bases, and 17 bases separated the two germline ends. Germline V CDR1 and CDR2: ENHRY, SYGVKD. This TCR came from a woman in her thirties or forties in good health. Sequences were obtained from naive CD4+ T cells from blood. The V and J genes are TRBV10-3 and TRBJ2-5, with a possible D match to TRBD2 (5 bases). CDR3 nucleotides: TGTGCCATCAGAGTCTCCCTAGCTGGGGCCCAGTACTTC. This codes for CAIRVSLAGAQYF.